This is a list of T cell receptor beta chains from one sample in a study of shared clonotypes between healthy human individuals. The data were produced by immunoSEQ multiplex PCR, yet TCRdb's version contains in-frame clones alone and is incomplete. Altogether 700,000 to 950,000 clones are present, about 97% being singletons, with the ten largest covering under 0.3%. Sequencing was done on a sample of naive CD8+ T cells sorted from blood. These receptors originate from a man younger than 40 in good health. Each CDR3 is given with its conserved first and last residue. The order of the fields is J gene, clone size, CDR3 length, V gene, D gene, CDR3 protein, CDR3 DNA. D genes are given only for firm matches. Expanded clones get a size class; other rows say once, few or many, or leave the size out.

j_call: TRBJ2-1
clone_size: .
cdr3_length: 12
v_call: TRBV28
d_call: .
cdr3_aa: CASSLTRNEQFF
cdr3_nt: TGTGCCAGCAGTTTAACCCGCAATGAGCAGTTCTTC

j_call: TRBJ2-7
clone_size: .
cdr3_length: 16
v_call: TRBV18
d_call: TRBD2
cdr3_aa: CASSPPGTSGFYEQYF
cdr3_nt: TGTGCCAGCTCACCACCAGGAACTAGCGGCTTCTACGAGCAGTACTTC

j_call: TRBJ2-7
clone_size: .
cdr3_length: 14
v_call: TRBV11-2
d_call: .
cdr3_aa: CASSLVGRAYEQYF
cdr3_nt: TGTGCCAGCAGCTTAGTTGGGCGGGCCTACGAGCAGTACTTC

j_call: TRBJ2-3
clone_size: .
cdr3_length: 15
v_call: TRBV6-6
d_call: TRBD2
cdr3_aa: CASSARAGDADTQYF
cdr3_nt: TGTGCCAGCAGTGCCCGGGCGGGAGATGCAGATACGCAGTATTTT

j_call: TRBJ1-1
clone_size: .
cdr3_length: 15
v_call: TRBV10-3
d_call: .
cdr3_aa: CAISESTGTGTEAFF
cdr3_nt: TGTGCCATCAGTGAGTCTACCGGGACGGGAACTGAAGCTTTCTTT

j_call: TRBJ1-5
clone_size: .
cdr3_length: 15
v_call: TRBV4-1
d_call: .
cdr3_aa: CASSSSETSNQPQHF
cdr3_nt: TGCGCCAGCAGCTCCTCCGAAACCAGCAATCAGCCCCAGCATTTT

j_call: TRBJ1-5
clone_size: .
cdr3_length: 17
v_call: TRBV5-1
d_call: .
cdr3_aa: CASSLAQALDSNQPQHF
cdr3_nt: TGCGCCAGCAGCTTGGCCCAGGCGTTAGATAGCAATCAGCCCCAGCATTTT

j_call: TRBJ1-3
clone_size: .
cdr3_length: 14
v_call: TRBV30
d_call: .
cdr3_aa: CAWEQINSGNTIYF
cdr3_nt: TGTGCCTGGGAGCAGATCAACTCTGGAAACACCATATATTTT

j_call: TRBJ2-1
clone_size: .
cdr3_length: 20
v_call: TRBV6-1
d_call: .
cdr3_aa: CASSEVNLLHTTYSDNEQFF
cdr3_nt: TGTGCCAGCAGTGAAGTTAATTTGCTGCACACGACCTACTCGGACAATGAGCAGTTCTTC

j_call: TRBJ2-1
clone_size: .
cdr3_length: 16
v_call: TRBV29-1
d_call: .
cdr3_aa: CSVEGPPGKTYNEQFF
cdr3_nt: TGCAGCGTTGAAGGTCCGCCAGGGAAGACCTACAATGAGCAGTTCTTC

j_call: TRBJ1-1
clone_size: once
cdr3_length: 12
v_call: TRBV6-5
d_call: .
cdr3_aa: CASSYSGNEAFF
cdr3_nt: TGTGCCAGCAGTTACTCCGGAAACGAAGCTTTCTTT

j_call: TRBJ2-7
clone_size: .
cdr3_length: 16
v_call: TRBV7-6
d_call: TRBD1
cdr3_aa: CASSLRGQAAVYEQYF
cdr3_nt: TGTGCCAGCAGCCTAAGGGGACAGGCGGCGGTGTACGAGCAGTACTTC

j_call: TRBJ2-3
clone_size: .
cdr3_length: 14
v_call: TRBV7-3
d_call: .
cdr3_aa: CASSAGMSTDTQYF
cdr3_nt: TGTGCCAGCAGCGCCGGAATGAGCACAGATACGCAGTATTTT

j_call: TRBJ1-2
clone_size: .
cdr3_length: 19
v_call: TRBV9
d_call: TRBD1
cdr3_aa: CASSAKTDREGGRDYGYTF
cdr3_nt: TGTGCCAGCAGCGCCAAGACAGACAGGGAGGGAGGCCGGGACTATGGCTACACCTTC

j_call: TRBJ2-7
clone_size: .
cdr3_length: 14
v_call: TRBV5-4
d_call: TRBD1
cdr3_aa: CASSSTGEDYEQYF
cdr3_nt: TGTGCCAGCAGCTCGACAGGGGAGGACTACGAGCAGTACTTC

j_call: TRBJ1-5
clone_size: .
cdr3_length: 14
v_call: TRBV28
d_call: .
cdr3_aa: CASSLGDYNQPQHF
cdr3_nt: TGTGCCAGCAGTTTGGGGGATTACAATCAGCCCCAGCATTTT

j_call: TRBJ2-7
clone_size: .
cdr3_length: 14
v_call: TRBV11-2
d_call: .
cdr3_aa: CASSAVLKSYEQYF
cdr3_nt: TGTGCCAGCAGCGCAGTGCTGAAAAGCTACGAGCAGTACTTC

j_call: TRBJ2-1
clone_size: .
cdr3_length: 16
v_call: TRBV7-9
d_call: TRBD2
cdr3_aa: CASSTPGLESHNEQFF
cdr3_nt: TGTGCCAGCAGCACACCGGGACTAGAAAGCCACAATGAGCAGTTCTTC

j_call: TRBJ2-1
clone_size: .
cdr3_length: 18
v_call: TRBV7-2
d_call: TRBD2
cdr3_aa: CASSATSVWLSREDEQFF
cdr3_nt: TGTGCCAGCAGCGCGACTAGTGTCTGGTTGAGTCGGGAGGATGAGCAGTTCTTC

j_call: TRBJ2-1
clone_size: .
cdr3_length: 15
v_call: TRBV5-5
d_call: TRBD2
cdr3_aa: CASSLSQTSNDEQFF
cdr3_nt: TGTGCCAGCAGCTTAAGCCAGACTAGCAACGATGAGCAGTTCTTC

j_call: TRBJ2-7
clone_size: .
cdr3_length: 13
v_call: TRBV5-1
d_call: .
cdr3_aa: CASSLDSTYEQYF
cdr3_nt: TGCGCCAGCAGCTTGGACAGTACCTACGAGCAGTACTTC

j_call: TRBJ2-1
clone_size: .
cdr3_length: 15
v_call: TRBV18
d_call: TRBD1
cdr3_aa: CASSPRDREYNEQFF
cdr3_nt: TGTGCCAGCTCACCCAGGGACAGGGAGTACAATGAGCAGTTCTTC

j_call: TRBJ2-7
clone_size: .
cdr3_length: 12
v_call: TRBV29-1
d_call: .
cdr3_aa: CSVRASTGEQYF
cdr3_nt: TGCAGCGTACGGGCCTCTACGGGGGAGCAGTACTTC

j_call: TRBJ2-7
clone_size: .
cdr3_length: 14
v_call: TRBV5-1
d_call: .
cdr3_aa: CASSVNMGTYEQYF
cdr3_nt: TGCGCCAGCAGCGTAAATATGGGGACCTACGAGCAGTACTTC

j_call: TRBJ2-7
clone_size: .
cdr3_length: 15
v_call: TRBV7-3
d_call: TRBD2
cdr3_aa: CASSPSGIAGAEQYF
cdr3_nt: TGTGCCAGCAGCCCCTCGGGTATAGCGGGAGCCGAGCAGTACTTC

j_call: TRBJ1-1
clone_size: .
cdr3_length: 14
v_call: TRBV4-3
d_call: TRBD1
cdr3_aa: CASSRTGTNTEAFF
cdr3_nt: TGCGCCAGCTCAAGGACAGGGACGAACACTGAAGCTTTCTTT

j_call: TRBJ2-2
clone_size: .
cdr3_length: 17
v_call: TRBV4-1
d_call: .
cdr3_aa: CASSQDPWEGDTGELFF
cdr3_nt: TGCGCCAGCAGCCAAGATCCTTGGGAAGGGGACACCGGGGAGCTGTTTTTT

j_call: TRBJ2-3
clone_size: .
cdr3_length: 15
v_call: TRBV4-1
d_call: .
cdr3_aa: CASSHFPESTDTQYF
cdr3_nt: TGCGCCAGCAGCCACTTCCCAGAAAGCACAGATACGCAGTATTTT

j_call: TRBJ2-7
clone_size: .
cdr3_length: 15
v_call: TRBV7-9
d_call: TRBD1
cdr3_aa: CASSSTGQGYYEQYF
cdr3_nt: TGTGCCAGCAGCTCCACGGGACAGGGCTATTACGAGCAGTACTTC

j_call: TRBJ2-1
clone_size: .
cdr3_length: 14
v_call: TRBV27
d_call: .
cdr3_aa: CASSLNRAGNEQFF
cdr3_nt: TGTGCCAGCAGTTTAAACAGGGCTGGGAATGAGCAGTTCTTC

j_call: TRBJ2-7
clone_size: .
cdr3_length: 12
v_call: TRBV6-1
d_call: .
cdr3_aa: CASSGGVYEQYF
cdr3_nt: TGTGCCAGCAGTGGGGGGGTCTACGAGCAGTACTTC

j_call: TRBJ1-1
clone_size: .
cdr3_length: 15
v_call: TRBV9
d_call: .
cdr3_aa: CASSSGGIRFTEAFF
cdr3_nt: TGTGCCAGCAGCTCCGGGGGGATCCGGTTTACTGAAGCTTTCTTT

j_call: TRBJ1-1
clone_size: .
cdr3_length: 16
v_call: TRBV7-6
d_call: .
cdr3_aa: CASSHDVRIWNTEAFF
cdr3_nt: TGTGCCAGCAGCCATGACGTCCGGATTTGGAACACTGAAGCTTTCTTT

j_call: TRBJ2-5
clone_size: .
cdr3_length: 16
v_call: TRBV30
d_call: TRBD1
cdr3_aa: CAWRPHPDRDKETQYF
cdr3_nt: TGTGCCTGGAGACCCCACCCCGACAGGGATAAGGAGACCCAGTACTTC

j_call: TRBJ2-2
clone_size: .
cdr3_length: 17
v_call: TRBV10-2
d_call: TRBD1
cdr3_aa: CASSDPYRGANTGELFF
cdr3_nt: TGCGCCAGCAGTGACCCGTACAGGGGCGCGAACACCGGGGAGCTGTTTTTT

j_call: TRBJ1-1
clone_size: .
cdr3_length: 14
v_call: TRBV28
d_call: .
cdr3_aa: CASRPAYPATEAFF
cdr3_nt: TGTGCCAGCAGGCCGGCCTACCCGGCAACTGAAGCTTTCTTT

j_call: TRBJ2-7
clone_size: .
cdr3_length: 13
v_call: TRBV29-1
d_call: TRBD2
cdr3_aa: CSVNLAESYEQYF
cdr3_nt: TGCAGCGTTAATCTAGCGGAAAGCTACGAGCAGTACTTC

j_call: TRBJ1-1
clone_size: .
cdr3_length: 13
v_call: TRBV11-3
d_call: .
cdr3_aa: CASSPEDGTEAFF
cdr3_nt: TGTGCCAGCAGCCCTGAGGACGGAACTGAAGCTTTCTTT

j_call: TRBJ2-7
clone_size: .
cdr3_length: 13
v_call: TRBV27
d_call: .
cdr3_aa: CASSLSASYEQYF
cdr3_nt: TGTGCCAGCAGTCTGTCGGCCTCCTACGAGCAGTACTTC

j_call: TRBJ2-7
clone_size: few
cdr3_length: 12
v_call: TRBV10-2
d_call: .
cdr3_aa: CASAAPGYEQYF
cdr3_nt: TGCGCCAGCGCAGCCCCGGGCTACGAGCAGTACTTC

j_call: TRBJ1-1
clone_size: .
cdr3_length: 13
v_call: TRBV4-2
d_call: .
cdr3_aa: CASSQVRGTEAFF
cdr3_nt: TGTGCCAGCAGCCAAGTCCGGGGCACTGAAGCTTTCTTT

j_call: TRBJ2-2
clone_size: .
cdr3_length: 12
v_call: TRBV7-9
d_call: .
cdr3_aa: CASSSHTGELFF
cdr3_nt: TGTGCCAGCAGCTCCCACACCGGGGAGCTGTTTTTT